A selection of T cell receptor beta chains follows, all from one sample in a study of shared T cell receptors in the human thymus. Sequencing was performed with immunoSEQ multiplex PCR; in TCRdb, only in-frame clones are kept and a portion is missing. This table holds about 380,000 clones, about 95% found once. Sequenced material: thymocytes. The receptors were gathered from a human donor. Each CDR3 is given with its conserved first and last residue.

V	J	CDR3
TRBV30	TRBJ2-7	CAWSLSSYEQYF
TRBV28	TRBJ2-6	CASLNSGGSGANVLTF
TRBV19	TRBJ1-1	CASSPHPHDRDTEAFF
TRBV10-1	TRBJ2-5	CASSRGLAADVEQYF
TRBV28	TRBJ1-5	CASSFGQTNQPQHF
TRBV6-6	TRBJ2-5	CASSTGQGMLWETQYF
TRBV5-4	TRBJ2-7	CASSLAGVAPTYEQYF
TRBV30	TRBJ2-1	CAWSVPPPSYNEQFF
TRBV4-3	TRBJ1-4	CASSQEGSNEKLFF
TRBV2	TRBJ2-3	CASSEAGLAGGQSTDTQYF
TRBV5-1	TRBJ2-1	CASSSGLSSGTRSSYNEQFF
TRBV19	TRBJ1-2	CASSPGQSYGYTF
TRBV27	TRBJ2-3	CASSLSRGQGRPDTQYF
TRBV4-1	TRBJ2-1	CASSETSGRANEQFF
TRBV28	TRBJ2-7	CASSLSGWGDSYEQYF
TRBV28	TRBJ1-1	CASSLLGTGTEAFF
TRBV6-1	TRBJ2-5	CASSEARERAHKETQYF
TRBV19	TRBJ2-2	CASRADSYTGELFF
TRBV28	TRBJ1-4	CASRDPGQGAANEKLFF
TRBV5-1	TRBJ2-5	CASSVGLAGAETQYF
TRBV10-3	TRBJ2-1	CAISGTPHYPESSYNEQFF
TRBV7-6	TRBJ2-3	CASSLTQGRGTDTQYF
TRBV6-1	TRBJ2-3	CASSEPRAGRSRPPRDRETDTQYF
TRBV7-6	TRBJ2-6	CASSLNRSGANVLTF
TRBV6-1	TRBJ2-2	CASSEGGQDPSIPNTGELFF
TRBV7-9	TRBJ1-1	CASSLIRDRAMNTEAFF
TRBV28	TRBJ1-2	CASSQQGENYGYTF
TRBV27	TRBJ1-4	CASSKTAGTALEKLFF
TRBV28	TRBJ2-3	CASRRLAGGDTQYF
TRBV4-1	TRBJ1-1	CASSPSGGGAEAFF
TRBV5-4	TRBJ2-3	CASSLVNRVTPSTDTQYF
TRBV6-1	TRBJ2-1	CASSVGGEQFF
TRBV27	TRBJ2-7	CASRSPYEQYF
TRBV6-4	TRBJ2-3	CASSEGGRSRDTQYF
TRBV4-3	TRBJ2-7	CASSRLRDRVRGEQYF